The TCR beta chain under discussion was sequenced for a study of cytomegalovirus exposure and HLA in healthy donors. Overall study: Previous work identified 95 million to 120 million unique TCR beta sequences from some 170 million T cells. Study outcomes and limitations: Accurate HLA-A and HLA-B prediction from TCR beta sequences was reported for most subjects.

V trimming: 3 bases; J trimming: 2 bases; junction bases outside the gene matches: 13. CDR3 length: 17 amino acids. The germline V gene encodes CDR1 SQVTM and CDR2 ANQGSEA. 13 Jbeta primers and 60 Vbeta primers were used for the PCR. The data were produced by immunoSEQ multiplex PCR, yet TCRdb's version contains in-frame clones alone and is incomplete. This table holds 250,000 to 300,000 clones, 84% found once. This clone was seen only once. Antigen specificity is unknown. Sequenced material: PBMCs. The receptor's source is a woman in her forties in good health and CMV-seropositive. This chain joins TRBV29-1 and TRBJ1-2; 9 positions match TRBD1. CDR3 in amino acids: CSVDPGTGRGSNYGYTF. CDR3 in DNA: TGCAGCGTTGATCCCGGGACAGGGAGAGGGTCCAACTATGGCTACACCTTC.